Following are 9 T cell receptor beta chains from one sample sequenced in a study of PD-1 blockade in classical Hodgkin lymphoma. As for time point: newly diagnosed, previously untreated cHL patient sample. The assay was immunoSEQ multiplex PCR, and TCRdb's table has in-frame clones only and misses some. Of approximately 70,000 clones in the sample, nearly 95% are singletons; the top ten hold less than 3.5%. Sequencing was done on a sample of peripheral blood mononuclear cells (PBMCs). These receptors originate from a human donor with classical Hodgkin lymphoma.

This rearrangement joins TRBV5-1 to TRBJ2-1; no definite D call. This CDR3 contains 13 residues. Germline values: CDR1 SGHRS, CDR2 YFSETQ. Deletions cut 4 bases from V and 9 bases from J, with 14 bases between. This CDR3 reads CASSVDHFGEQFF. The CDR3 coding sequence is TGCGCCAGCAGCGTGGACCACTTTGGTGAGCAGTTCTTC. Complete variable domain (other parts from reference TRBV5-1 and TRBJ2-1): KAGVTQTPRYLIKTRGQQVTLSCSPISGHRSVSWYQQTPGQGLQFLFEYFSETQRNKGNFPGRFSGRQFSNSRSEMNVSTLELGDSALYLCASSVDHFGEQFFGPGTRLTVL.

The chain carries TRBV18 and TRBJ1-1, with 7 nucleotides matching TRBD1. The length of the CDR3 is 14 residues. V was clipped by 1 base and J by 5 bases; unmatched bases: 4. Germline V CDR1 and CDR2: KGHSH, LQKENI. The CDR3, as DNA: TGTGCCAGCTCACCACGAACAGGGGATACTGAAGCTTTCTTT. Its translation is CASSPRTGDTEAFF.

The chain recombines TRBV4-1 with TRBJ2-2; tentatively, D is TRBD1 or TRBD2 (7 bases each). Per germline, CDR1 MGHRA and CDR2 YSYEKL. The V end was cut by 0 bases, the J end by 6 bases, with 14 bases between. The CDR3 is 16 amino acids. The CDR3 loop reads CASSQEATGRAGELFF. DNA for the CDR3: TGCGCCAGCAGCCAAGAAGCGACAGGGAGGGCCGGGGAGCTGTTTTTT.

CDR3 in amino acids: CASSPRQGPPQLFF. The CDR3 DNA is TGTGCCAGCTCACCACGACAGGGACCCCCACAACTGTTTTTT. This chain joins TRBV18 and TRBJ1-4, with 7 bases aligning to TRBD1. V lost 1 base to trimming and J lost 12 bases; unmatched junction nucleotides: 8. From germline, CDR1 is KGHSH and CDR2 LQKENI. CDR3 size: 14 residues.

The chain links TRBV9 to TRBJ1-5; D is unresolved. The germline gives CDR1 SGDLS, CDR2 YYNGEE. This CDR3 spans 10 amino acids. Trimming cost V 4 bases and J 11 bases, with 7 bases left between them. CDR3: CASSTRSQHF. The CDR3, as DNA: TGTGCCAGCAGCACAAGATCCCAGCATTTT. The full variable domain, completed using reference TRBV9 and TRBJ1-5, is DSGVTQTPKHLITATGQRVTLRCSPRSGDLSVYWYQQSLDQGLQFLIQYYNGEERAKGNILERFSAQQFPDLHSELNLSSLELGDSALYFCASSTRSQHFGDGTRLSIL.

The V and J genes are TRBV11-2 and TRBJ2-7; TRBD2 matches 14 bases. CDR3 size: 17 residues. Germline V gene data show CDR1 as SGHAT and CDR2 as FQNNGV. The J segment lost 2 bases and the V segment lost 5 bases, leaving 8 bases of the junction unmatched. This chain's CDR3 is CASSRGTSGSRPYEQYF. In DNA, the CDR3 is TGTGCCAGCAGCCGCGGGACTAGCGGGAGTCGTCCCTACGAGCAGTACTTC.

The genes are TRBV7-9 and TRBJ1-1; D remains unclear. Trimming cost V 1 base and J 0 bases, with 12 bases left between them. Germline CDR1 and CDR2: SEHNR and FQNEAQ (reference sequence). This CDR3 spans 16 amino acids. CDR3 sequence: CASSLDNDLMNTEAFF. The CDR3 DNA is TGTGCCAGCAGCTTAGATAACGACCTAATGAACACTGAAGCTTTCTTT.

The chain has TRBV7-2 and TRBJ2-5; unclear D gene. V shed 1 base and J shed 4 bases, with 7 bases lying between them. The CDR3 covers 13 residues. Germline lookup yields CDR1 SGHTA and CDR2 FQGNSA. The CDR3 DNA reads as TGTGCCAGCAGCTTAGGGGTGGGAGAGACCCAGTACTTC. It translates to CASSLGVGETQYF.

This chain uses TRBV6-6 with TRBJ1-2; D is uncertain. V lost 0 bases and J lost 3, with 8 bases in between. Germline values: CDR1 MNHNY, CDR2 SVGAGI (reference sequence). The CDR3 consists of 14 residues. CDR3 DNA: TGTGCCAGCAGTTACTCGACCCAGTACTATGGCTACACCTTC. It is translated as CASSYSTQYYGYTF.